This entry lists 27 T cell receptor beta chains sequenced from one sample in a study of T-cell memory formation after mild COVID-19. TCRdb redid the calling of the 5' RACE reads with MiXCR, one entry per CDR3 protein. This sample yields fewer than 110,000 distinct CDR3 sequences, of which roughly an eighth are seen a single time; about 39% belongs to the top ten. Sequencing was performed on PBMCs or a T cell subset sorted from them (not recorded which). The receptors here all came from a man between 18 and 35 years old who had mild COVID-19 (a few samples of this study predate the infection). Cell type and time point are not known.

This clonotype was observed a handful of times. This chain uses TRBV2 with TRBJ2-7, with D perhaps matching TRBD2 (5 bases). V gave up 6 bases and J gave up 5 bases, with 20 bases separating them. The CDR3 covers 15 residues. Germline CDR1 is SNHLY and CDR2 is FYNNEI. This CDR3 is CASRTPSSGKDEQYV. CDR3 coding DNA: TGTGCCAGCAGAACCCCCTCCTCCGGGAAGGACGAGCAGTACGTC.

V gene TRBV14 combines with J gene TRBJ1-6, with no clear D. The CDR3 extends over 16 amino acids. Germline CDR1 and CDR2: SGHDN and FVKESK. V shed 1 base and J shed 10 bases, with 17 bases lying between them. This CDR3 is CASSQGFSGVWSPLHF. CDR3 sequence (DNA): TGTGCCAGCAGCCAAGGCTTTTCGGGAGTTTGGTCACCCCTCCACTTT.

This clonotype was recorded many times. The chain links TRBV19 to TRBJ1-1; 9 bases match TRBD1. J gave up 5 bases and V 6 bases, and 1 base lay outside the gene matches. Germline V gene lookup returns CDR1 LNHDA and CDR2 SQIVND (reference sequence). This CDR3 region has 12 residues. The CDR3 DNA follows: TGTGCCAGTAGGACAGGGGGTACTGAAGCTTTCTTT. Protein sequence: CASRTGGTEAFF.

This clonotype was counted between two and nine times. As DNA, the CDR3 is TGTGCCAGCAGCTCGTCTTTCGGAGCCGAGCAGTACTTC. It specifies CASSSSFGAEQYF. The chain employs TRBV11-2 and TRBJ2-7; D is ambiguous. CDR1 is SGHAT, CDR2 FQNNGV, per germline. The CDR3 covers 13 residues. The V gene lost 4 bases and the J gene lost 6 bases, with 13 bases spanning the gap.

This clonotype came up a few times. The chain links TRBV20-1 to TRBJ1-4; no firm D call. CDR1 and CDR2 from the germline V gene are DFQATT and SNEGSKA (reference sequence). V shed 3 bases and J shed 0 bases, with 8 bases lying between them. The CDR3 is made up of 14 amino acids. In nucleotides, the CDR3 is TGCAGTGCTAGTGGCAGTGCAACTAATGAAAAACTGTTTTTT. This translates into CSASGSATNEKLFF.

This clonotype was recorded at least ten times. The chain has TRBV12-3 or TRBV12-4 and TRBJ2-5; TRBD1 might be the D (5 bases). The CDR3 covers 14 residues. V was pared by 4 bases and J by 5 bases, with 14 bases between. The CDR3 loop is CASSSLGAYETQYF. Here the CDR3 DNA reads TGTGCCAGCAGTTCTTTAGGGGCGTATGAGACCCAGTACTTC.

This clonotype has ten or more counts. V gene TRBV6-5 combines with J gene TRBJ2-1, with 8 nucleotides matching TRBD2. The CDR3 has 15 residues. Germline trimming cut 2 bases from V and 6 bases from J; bases unmatched to any gene: 6. The germline V gene has CDR1 MNHEY and CDR2 SVGAGI. The CDR3 nucleotides are TGTGCCAGCAGTTACCCGGGACTAGGGCCCAATGAGCAGTTCTTC. Amino acids: CASSYPGLGPNEQFF.

Ten or more counts support this clonotype. The chain links TRBV12-3 or TRBV12-4 to TRBJ2-3; D remains unclear. V lost 4 bases to trimming and J lost 3 bases, with 11 bases between them. The CDR3 length is 14 residues. The CDR3 nucleotides read TGTGCCAGCAGTTCAGGCGGAACAACAGATACGCAGTATTTT. This gives the protein CASSSGGTTDTQYF.

The DNA of the CDR3 is TGTGCCAGCAGCCCGGTGGTGTCCACTGAAGCTTTCTTT. Residues: CASSPVVSTEAFF. The chain recombines TRBV5-6 with TRBJ1-1; D uncertain. Germline V gene lookup returns CDR1 SGHDT and CDR2 YYEEEE. The V end was cut by 4 bases, the J end by 4 bases, with 11 bases between. The CDR3 runs to 13 residues.

This clonotype has more than one count but fewer than ten. This sequence joins TRBV27 and TRBJ2-1; 7 nucleotides align to TRBD1. J gave up 7 bases and V 6 bases, and 3 bases lay outside the gene matches. This CDR3 comprises 12 residues. Germline V CDR1 and CDR2: MNHEY, SMNVEV (reference sequence). This CDR3 reads CASSDRANEQFF. The CDR3 DNA is TGTGCCAGCAGCGACAGGGCTAATGAGCAGTTCTTC.

This clonotype was recorded a few times. This chain links TRBV2 with TRBJ1-1, with no clear D. Per germline, CDR1 SNHLY and CDR2 FYNNEI. Trimming stripped 4 bases from V and 10 bases from J, with 16 bases between. The CDR3 has 13 residues. The CDR3 coding sequence is TGTGCCAGCAGTGGGGTCTTTAGGTTTGGAGCTTTCTTT. Residues: CASSGVFRFGAFF.

This clonotype was seen a handful of times. The chain combines TRBV6-2 or TRBV6-3 with TRBJ1-1; TRBD1 might be the D (5 bases). The V end lost 10 bases, the J end lost 1 base, and 22 bases lay between the germline ends. This CDR3 spans 16 amino acids. CDR1 and CDR2 (germline): MNHEY, SVGEGT. The CDR3 DNA reads as TGTGCCACCTTCCTCCTATTGGACGGGGGGAACACTGAAGCTTTCTTT. It yields the protein CATFLLLDGGNTEAFF.

This clonotype has a count of ten or more. The chain links TRBV11-2 to TRBJ1-2, with 7 bases aligning to TRBD1. This CDR3 has 14 residues. CDR1 and CDR2 from the germline V gene are SGHAT and FQNNGV. V lost 5 bases to trimming and J lost 2 bases; unmatched junction nucleotides: 5. The CDR3 reads CASSPMGQNYGYTF. In nucleotides, the CDR3 is TGTGCCAGCAGCCCCATGGGACAGAACTATGGCTACACCTTC.

This clonotype has a handful of counts. The V gene is TRBV2, the J gene TRBJ2-2; no definite D call. The CDR3 totals 13 residues. From germline, CDR1 is SNHLY and CDR2 FYNNEI. The V and J ends lost 9 bases and 1 base respectively, with 9 bases between them. DNA for the CDR3: TGTGCCAGAACACACCTGAACACCGGGGAGCTGTTTTTT. This gives the protein CARTHLNTGELFF.

The rearrangement joins TRBV29-1 to TRBJ1-1; unclear D gene. CDR3 length: 13 amino acids. The germline V gene encodes CDR1 SQVTM and CDR2 ANQGSEA. Trimming stripped 2 bases from V and 3 bases from J, with 10 bases between. Here the CDR3 reads CSVEYGEDTEAFF. The CDR3 coding sequence is TGCAGCGTTGAATATGGGGAGGACACTGAAGCTTTCTTT.

V is TRBV7-9 and J is TRBJ2-3; D not resolved. The CDR3 is 15 residues long. Trimming shortened V by 2 bases and J by 2 bases, and 11 bases separated the two germline ends. CDR1 and CDR2 (germline): SEHNR, FQNEAQ (reference sequence). The CDR3 bases are TGTGCCAGCAGCTTACTGGATACGAACACAGATACGCAGTATTTT. Translation gives CASSLLDTNTDTQYF.

This clonotype was seen a handful of times. The chain uses TRBV4-3 and TRBJ2-5, with 11 bases matching TRBD2. Trimming took 0 bases from V and 2 from J; bases not matched to a gene: 5. Germline CDR1 and CDR2: LGHNA and YSLEER. This CDR3 spans 17 amino acids. The CDR3 spells CASSQDIGTSGQETQYF. Here the CDR3 DNA reads TGCGCCAGCAGCCAAGATATAGGGACTAGCGGACAAGAGACCCAGTACTTC.

The chain uses TRBV20-1 and TRBJ2-7; 9 bases fit TRBD1. Germline-derived CDR1 and CDR2 are DFQATT and SNEGSKA (reference sequence). J lost 2 bases, V lost 5 bases, and 1 base had no gene match. This CDR3 comprises 12 residues. The CDR3 spells CSAGTGTYEQYF. DNA for the CDR3: TGCAGTGCTGGGACAGGGACCTACGAGCAGTACTTC.

The sample holds a few counts of this clonotype. This chain uses TRBV4-2 with TRBJ2-5, with D unclear. V dropped 0 bases and J dropped 1 base, with 9 bases sitting between them. Germline CDR1 and CDR2: LGHNA and YNFKEQ. The CDR3 is 15 amino acids. CDR3 coding DNA: TGTGCCAGCAGCCAAGATTACCCAAGCCAAGAGACCCAGTACTTC. This codes for CASSQDYPSQETQYF.

The chain is built from TRBV7-3 and TRBJ2-3; 12 positions agree with TRBD2. Trimming cost V 4 bases and J 4 bases; bases outside gene matches: 3. Germline V gives CDR1 SGHTA, CDR2 FQGTGA. The CDR3 spans 15 residues. The CDR3 loop is CASSSSGGAADTQYF. The CDR3 nucleotides are TGTGCCAGCAGCTCTAGCGGGGGGGCCGCAGATACGCAGTATTTT.

This clonotype appeared a few times. This chain joins TRBV9 and TRBJ2-1; D is perhaps TRBD2 (5 bases). This CDR3 contains 17 residues. The germline CDR1 and CDR2 sequences are SGDLS and YYNGEE. Trimming took 3 bases from V and 6 from J, leaving 22 bases between them. CDR3 in amino acids: CASSAEVRLALFNEQFF. The DNA of the CDR3 is TGTGCCAGCAGCGCCGAGGTCCGGCTAGCCTTATTCAATGAGCAGTTCTTC. The entire variable domain, with the rest obtained from reference TRBV9 and TRBJ2-1, is as follows: DSGVTQTPKHLITATGQRVTLRCSPRSGDLSVYWYQQSLDQGLQFLIQYYNGEERAKGNILERFSAQQFPDLHSELNLSSLELGDSALYFCASSAEVRLALFNEQFFGPGTRLTVL.

This clonotype was detected many times. The chain is built from TRBV30 and TRBJ2-3; D is uncertain. Trimming cost V 2 bases and J 2 bases, with 14 bases left between them. This CDR3 contains 15 residues. CDR1 is GTSNPN and CDR2 is SVGIG in the germline V gene (reference sequence). DNA of the CDR3: TGTGCCTGGAGTCTTAGGCCGACTCTCACAGATACGCAGTATTTT. It yields the protein CAWSLRPTLTDTQYF.

This clonotype showed up many times. The DNA of the CDR3 is TGTGCCAGCAGCTTTCTGGGTTTCGGAGAGACCCAGTACTTC. Its protein is CASSFLGFGETQYF. V usage is TRBV7-2 and J usage is TRBJ2-5; no clear D. This CDR3 is built from 14 residues. The germline CDR1 and CDR2 sequences are SGHTA and FQGNSA. Trimming pared 3 bases from V and 4 bases from J, leaving 12 bases between.

The chain carries TRBV2 and TRBJ2-5; no definite D call. With 0 bases removed from V and 5 bases from J, the gap between germline ends came to 10 bases. The CDR3 totals 14 residues. Per the germline V gene, CDR1 is SNHLY and CDR2 is FYNNEI. The CDR3 DNA is TGTGCCAGCAGTGAAGCCATCTCGCCGGAGACCCAGTACTTC. It specifies CASSEAISPETQYF.

The chain joins TRBV29-1 to TRBJ2-3, with 7 bases aligning to TRBD1. Looked up from germline, CDR1 is SQVTM and CDR2 is ANQGSEA. The V and J ends lost 7 bases and 1 base, in that order; junction bases with no gene match: 11. The CDR3 contains 15 residues. The CDR3: CSALPSGTGTDTQYF. The CDR3 DNA follows: TGCAGCGCCCTCCCATCCGGGACAGGCACAGATACGCAGTATTTT.

This chain connects TRBV7-9 to TRBJ1-1; D uncertain. V lost 1 base and J lost 1, with 16 bases in between. The germline V gene encodes CDR1 SEHNR and CDR2 FQNEAQ (reference sequence). This CDR3 spans 17 amino acids. The chain's CDR3 is CASSLGRLGQSNTEAFF. CDR3 bases: TGTGCCAGCAGCTTAGGAAGGTTAGGGCAGTCGAACACTGAAGCTTTCTTT.

This clonotype has more than one count but fewer than ten. CDR3 in amino acids: CASSVRTENTEAFF. The CDR3 nucleotides read TGTGCCAGCAGCGTCCGGACAGAGAACACTGAAGCTTTCTTT. The chain employs TRBV9 and TRBJ1-1; a possible D gene is TRBD1 (6 bases). The germline V gene encodes CDR1 SGDLS and CDR2 YYNGEE. Trimming cost V 2 bases and J 1 base, with 9 bases left between them. The CDR3 has 14 amino acids.